A single sample gave rise to the 32 T cell receptor beta chains below, sequenced in a study of OX40 agonist ivuxolimab in advanced cancers. Method: immunoSEQ multiplex PCR; TCRdb's copy keeps in-frame clones and lacks some. This table holds fewer than 50,000 clones, about 86% found once. The sample here was CD4+ or CD8+ T cells sorted from blood, taken in a trial of the OX40 agonist ivuxolimab. The receptors were gathered from an adult with an advanced solid tumor such as melanoma, head and neck, liver or kidney cancer.

About this clone itself: An end of the junction does not agree with germline; a read error may underlie this. The V call is TRBV6-1, the J call TRBJ1-1, with D hard to call. Germline CDR1 MNHNS, CDR2 SASEGT. The CDR3 is 13 residues long. The CDR3 loop reads CASREGGDTEAFF. DNA for the CDR3: TGTGCCAGCAGAGAAGGTGGGGACACTGAAGCTTTCTTT.

The V gene is TRBV9, the J gene TRBJ1-2, with D perhaps TRBD1 (5 bases). The CDR3 spans 15 residues. V was shortened by 4 bases and J by 2 bases, with 15 bases between the two germline ends. Germline V gene sequence: CDR1 SGDLS, CDR2 YYNGEE. The CDR3 DNA sequence: TGTGCCAGCAGCCATCCCGGGACGGACAACTATGGCTACACCTTC. Translated: CASSHPGTDNYGYTF.

Only a few counts were recorded for this clone. The V call is TRBV11-2, the J call TRBJ2-2; D remains unclear. Germline V CDR1 and CDR2: SGHAT, FQNNGV. V was shortened by 5 bases and J by 3 bases, with 10 bases between the two germline ends. The CDR3 consists of 14 residues. CDR3 DNA sequence: TGTGCCAGCAGCCGAGCCCTAGACACCGGGGAGCTGTTTTTT. Its protein product is CASSRALDTGELFF.

The chain recombines TRBV27 with TRBJ1-2, with a weak D call TRBD1 (5 bases). The V gene lost 6 bases and the J gene lost 9 bases, with 17 bases spanning the gap. CDR3 length: 13 residues. Germline V gene sequence: CDR1 MNHEY, CDR2 SMNVEV (reference sequence). The chain's CDR3 is CASSPTEGISYTF. CDR3 sequence (DNA): TGTGCCAGCAGCCCAACCGAGGGGATTAGCTACACCTTC.

The rearrangement links TRBV6-1 to TRBJ2-7; 8 bases map to TRBD1. The CDR3 totals 15 residues. Trimming at V came to 8 bases and at J to 0 bases, leaving 9 bases not matched to a gene. CDR1 is MNHNS and CDR2 is SASEGT in the germline V gene. DNA for the CDR3: TGTGCCAGCGCACTCGGACAGGGTCTCTCCTACGAGCAGTACTTC. Amino acid sequence: CASALGQGLSYEQYF.

The genes are TRBV30 and TRBJ2-3; 7 bases line up with TRBD1. The CDR3 loop spans 14 amino acids. Germline-derived CDR1 and CDR2 are GTSNPN and SVGIG (reference sequence). The trim removed 2 bases at V and 1 base at J, leaving 3 bases unmatched. CDR3 bases: TGTGCCTGGAGTAGGGGGCAGGGCACAGATACGCAGTATTTT. This sequence encodes CAWSRGQGTDTQYF.

This chain links TRBV6-1 with TRBJ2-2; 7 positions match TRBD2. J lost 8 bases, V lost 2 bases, and 11 bases had no gene match. Germline CDR1 and CDR2: MNHNS and SASEGT. The CDR3 runs to 16 residues. This CDR3 reads CASSESGRGFIGELFF. Written as DNA, the CDR3 is TGTGCCAGCAGTGAATCGGGGCGGGGGTTCATAGGGGAGCTGTTTTTT.

This clone was counted only a few times. This chain joins TRBV4-1 and TRBJ1-2; D remains ambiguous. The CDR3 runs 16 residues. Germline V gene data show CDR1 as MGHRA and CDR2 as YSYEKL. Trimming took off 1 base at V and 0 bases at J, with 12 bases between the two ends. The CDR3 coding sequence is TGCGCCAGCAGCCAAGGTCCCAGGACTCCTAACTATGGCTACACCTTC. Its translation is CASSQGPRTPNYGYTF.

V usage is TRBV7-9 and J usage is TRBJ1-1, with 8 bases lining up with TRBD1. Germline CDR1 is SEHNR and CDR2 is FQNEAQ (reference sequence). This CDR3 is 15 amino acids long. V lost 8 bases, J lost 3 bases, and 11 bases stayed unmatched. The CDR3 DNA sequence: TGTGCCAGCGACCCTTACAGGGGGGCTCACACTGAAGCTTTCTTT. Protein product: CASDPYRGAHTEAFF.

CDR3 coding DNA: TGTGCCAGCAGCTTAACCGCGGGGTCGCGGGGCTACACCTTC. It translates to CASSLTAGSRGYTF. This chain links TRBV7-3 with TRBJ1-2, with D unclear. Trimming stripped 0 bases from V and 8 bases from J, with 13 bases between. Germline V gene sequence: CDR1 SGHTA, CDR2 FQGTGA. The CDR3 is 14 amino acids. The full variable domain, in which reference TRBV7-3 and TRBJ1-2 provide the parts outside the CDR3, is GAGVSQTPSNKVTEKGKYVELRCDPISGHTALYWYRQSLGQGPEFLIYFQGTGAADDSGLPNDRFFAVRPEGSVSTLKIQRTERGDSAVYLCASSLTAGSRGYTFGSGTRLTVV.

The chain links TRBV9 to TRBJ2-1; no definite D call. CDR1 is SGDLS and CDR2 is YYNGEE in the germline V gene. The V gene lost 0 bases and the J gene lost 5 bases, with 12 bases spanning the gap. CDR3 size: 15 residues. The CDR3 loop reads CASSVEPHTNNEQFF. The CDR3 region has the DNA TGTGCCAGCAGCGTAGAGCCACATACAAACAATGAGCAGTTCTTC.

This chain uses TRBV30 with TRBJ2-5; 7 bases are shared with TRBD2. Germline V lookup: CDR1 GTSNPN, CDR2 SVGIG (reference sequence). Losses at the gene ends were 1 base for V and 5 bases for J; bases not matched to a gene: 7. CDR3 length equals 14 residues. The CDR3: CAWSDLGEGETQYF. The DNA of the CDR3 is TGTGCCTGGAGTGATCTAGGGGAGGGGGAGACCCAGTACTTC.

The chain joins TRBV19 to TRBJ2-3; maybe TRBD2 (6 bases). CDR1 and CDR2 (germline): LNHDA, SQIVND (reference sequence). CDR3 length: 14 amino acids. V was clipped by 5 bases and J by 1 base, with 10 bases between them. CDR3 in amino acids: CASSPASGTDTQYF. The CDR3 nucleotides read TGTGCCAGTAGTCCGGCTAGCGGCACAGATACGCAGTATTTT.

The V and J genes are TRBV7-6 and TRBJ2-5, with 15 bases that match TRBD2. J was trimmed by 3 bases and V by 0 bases; bases with no gene match: 5. The CDR3 sequence is 18 residues long. Germline values: CDR1 SGHVS, CDR2 FNYEAQ. CDR3 nucleotides: TGTGCCAGCAGCTTAGCCGGACTAGCGGGGGGGAGAAAAGAGACCCAGTACTTC. As protein: CASSLAGLAGGRKETQYF.

This chain uses TRBV4-2 with TRBJ1-5; D is perhaps TRBD1 (6 bases). The CDR3 spans 15 residues. Germline CDR1 LGHNA, CDR2 YNFKEQ. V was shortened by 3 bases and J by 1 base, with 10 bases between the two germline ends. The CDR3 reads CASSQDSVSNQPQHF. CDR3 sequence (DNA): TGTGCCAGCAGCCAGGACAGTGTAAGCAATCAGCCCCAGCATTTT.

The gene calls are TRBV28 and TRBJ1-5, with D tentatively TRBD1 (5 bases). Trimming removed 8 bases from V and 0 bases from J, with 17 bases in between. Germline-derived CDR1 and CDR2 are MDHEN and SYDVKM. The CDR3 contains 16 residues. The CDR3 coding sequence is TGTGCCAGCCTCGGGGCCCCAGGTTATAGCAATCAGCCCCAGCATTTT. Protein: CASLGAPGYSNQPQHF.

The J gene is TRBJ2-3, the V gene TRBV5-1, with 7 bases matching TRBD2. V was clipped by 4 bases and J by 3 bases; unmatched bases: 8. The CDR3 is 15 amino acids. The germline V gene has CDR1 SGHRS and CDR2 YFSETQ. The CDR3 DNA sequence: TGCGCCAGCAGCGCGGGAGAGCTGAGGACAGATACGCAGTATTTT. It encodes CASSAGELRTDTQYF. The variable domain in full, completed from reference TRBV5-1 and TRBJ2-3, reads KAGVTQTPRYLIKTRGQQVTLSCSPISGHRSVSWYQQTPGQGLQFLFEYFSETQRNKGNFPGRFSGRQFSNSRSEMNVSTLELGDSALYLCASSAGELRTDTQYFGPGTRLTVL.

The chain combines TRBV11-1 with TRBJ2-3; D gene ambiguous. Germline CDR1 reads SGHAT; CDR2 reads FQDESV (reference sequence). The V end was cut by 1 base, the J end by 4 bases, with 3 bases between. This CDR3 comprises 12 residues. For the CDR3, the DNA is TGTGCCAGCAGCTTAGAAGCAGATACGCAGTATTTT. As protein: CASSLEADTQYF. Drawing the rest from reference TRBV11-1 and TRBJ2-3, the complete variable domain is EAEVAQSPRYKITEKSQAVAFWCDPISGHATLYWYRQILGQGPELLVQFQDESVVDDSQLPKDRFSAERLKGVDSTLKIQPAELGDSAMYLCASSLEADTQYFGPGTRLTVL.

This rearrangement joins TRBV5-5 to TRBJ1-1; D ambiguous. The CDR3 totals 13 residues. Germline assignment: CDR1 SGHKS and CDR2 YYEKEE (reference sequence). V shed 0 bases and J shed 1 base, with 4 bases lying between them. The CDR3 DNA reads TGTGCCAGCAGCTTGGCCAGGAACACTGAAGCTTTCTTT. It yields the protein CASSLARNTEAFF.

The chain recombines TRBV5-1 with TRBJ1-2; 7 nucleotides line up with TRBD1. Germline CDR1 is SGHRS and CDR2 is YFSETQ. Unmatched junction bases numbered 6, after V lost 0 bases and J lost 7 bases. The CDR3 contains 14 residues. DNA of the CDR3: TGCGCCAGCAGCTTGGAGCAGGGGGTGGGTGGCTACACCTTC. Translated: CASSLEQGVGGYTF.

The V and J genes are TRBV28 and TRBJ2-7, with a possible D match to TRBD2 (6 bases). Germline values: CDR1 MDHEN, CDR2 SYDVKM. V was cut by 5 bases and J by 1 base, with 21 bases left in between. The CDR3 has 17 residues. CDR3 amino acids: CASSPPSGGPLSYEQYF. CDR3 DNA sequence: TGTGCCAGCAGTCCCCCCTCAGGAGGGCCCCTATCCTACGAGCAGTACTTC.

In this sample, this clone turned up once. The rearrangement joins TRBV6-1 to TRBJ2-7; 7 bases match TRBD2. Unmatched junction bases numbered 13, after V lost 5 bases and J lost 6 bases. CDR3 length: 15 amino acids. CDR1 and CDR2 (germline): MNHNS, SASEGT. The CDR3 sequence: CASSSPGLEAREQYF. The CDR3, as DNA: TGTGCCAGCAGTTCCCCTGGACTAGAAGCGCGCGAGCAGTACTTC.

The chain recombines TRBV28 with TRBJ2-7; D might be TRBD2 (6 bases). V lost 6 bases, J lost 4 bases, and 19 bases lay in between. Germline CDR1 is MDHEN and CDR2 is SYDVKM. The CDR3 covers 15 residues. The CDR3 DNA sequence: TGTGCCAGCAGCGAGAGGGCGGGACTGACATACGAGCAGTACTTC. Residues: CASSERAGLTYEQYF. The whole variable domain, remainder taken from reference TRBV28 and TRBJ2-7, is DVKVTQSSRYLVKRTGEKVFLECVQDMDHENMFWYRQDPGLGLRLIYFSYDVKMKEKGDIPEGYSVSREKKERFSLILESASTNQTSMYLCASSERAGLTYEQYFGPGTRLTVT.

In DNA, the CDR3 is TGCGCCAGCAGCACGGATTATGGACAGGGCGACGAGCAGTACTTC. Protein product: CASSTDYGQGDEQYF. The rearrangement joins TRBV4-1 to TRBJ2-7; 8 positions match TRBD1. This CDR3 is built from 15 residues. Trimming cost V 5 bases and J 5 bases; bases outside gene matches: 11. Germline-derived CDR1 and CDR2 are MGHRA and YSYEKL.

V gene TRBV28 combines with J gene TRBJ2-3, with a tentative D call TRBD1 (6 bases). The CDR3 totals 14 residues. From germline, CDR1 is MDHEN and CDR2 SYDVKM. Trimming stripped 6 bases from V and 1 base from J, with 11 bases between. CDR3 amino acids: CASRQGQGTDTQYF. CDR3 nucleotides: TGTGCCAGCAGACAGGGCCAAGGCACAGATACGCAGTATTTT.

The rearrangement links TRBV28 to TRBJ2-7, with TRBD1 as a possible D gene (6 bases). Trimming pared 7 bases from V and 1 base from J, leaving 14 bases between. The CDR3 loop spans 14 amino acids. CDR1 and CDR2 from the germline V gene are MDHEN and SYDVKM. DNA for the CDR3: TGTGCCAGCAATACAGGGTCCGTTTCCTACGAGCAGTACTTC. It yields the protein CASNTGSVSYEQYF.

The chain couples TRBV7-2 to TRBJ2-7; D is undetermined. This CDR3 has 14 amino acids. CDR1 SGHTA and CDR2 FQGNSA come from the germline V gene. Trimming stripped 1 base from V and 2 bases from J, with 9 bases between. DNA of the CDR3: TGTGCCAGCAGCTTAGGGGTGCGACCCTACGAGCAGTACTTC. Translated, it gives CASSLGVRPYEQYF.

The rearrangement uses TRBV5-4 and TRBJ2-2; D ambiguous. The CDR3 totals 14 residues. V lost 1 base, J lost 1 base, and 5 bases lay in between. Per germline, CDR1 SGHNT and CDR2 YYREEE (reference sequence). CDR3 in DNA: TGTGCCAGCAGCTTGAGTCTGAACACCGGGGAGCTGTTTTTT. This translates into CASSLSLNTGELFF.

This sequence joins TRBV7-3 and TRBJ1-1; unclear D gene. Per germline, CDR1 SGHTA and CDR2 FQGTGA. The CDR3 is 14 residues long. The V end lost 4 bases, the J end lost 0 bases, and 9 bases lay between the germline ends. CDR3 nucleotide sequence: TGTGCCAGCAGCTCCGGGGATATGAACACTGAAGCTTTCTTT. This gives the protein CASSSGDMNTEAFF.

The chain joins TRBV10-3 to TRBJ2-7, with 8 bases that match TRBD1. The ends lost 6 bases at V and 1 base at J; junction bases unmatched: 5. The germline CDR1 and CDR2 sequences are ENHRY and SYGVKD. The CDR3 sequence is 14 residues long. The CDR3 reads CAIRPGTGSYEQYF. The DNA of the CDR3 is TGTGCCATCAGGCCCGGGACAGGTTCCTACGAGCAGTACTTC.

This clone was seen once. Here the CDR3 DNA reads TGTGCCTGGACCCTTTCTAGTGATACGCAGTATTTT. Translated: CAWTLSSDTQYF. The chain carries TRBV30 and TRBJ2-3; no reliable D call. Trimming cost V 4 bases and J 6 bases, with 11 bases left between them. CDR1 and CDR2 (germline): GTSNPN, SVGIG (reference sequence). The CDR3 is 12 amino acids.

The J gene is TRBJ2-2, the V gene TRBV7-3, with D possibly being TRBD2 (6 bases). Germline assignment: CDR1 SGHTA and CDR2 FQGTGA. V was shortened by 6 bases and J by 4 bases, with 15 bases between the two germline ends. The CDR3 consists of 15 residues. This CDR3 is CASRRLGSGTGELFF. CDR3 in DNA: TGTGCCAGCAGACGTTTGGGTAGCGGCACCGGGGAGCTGTTTTTT.